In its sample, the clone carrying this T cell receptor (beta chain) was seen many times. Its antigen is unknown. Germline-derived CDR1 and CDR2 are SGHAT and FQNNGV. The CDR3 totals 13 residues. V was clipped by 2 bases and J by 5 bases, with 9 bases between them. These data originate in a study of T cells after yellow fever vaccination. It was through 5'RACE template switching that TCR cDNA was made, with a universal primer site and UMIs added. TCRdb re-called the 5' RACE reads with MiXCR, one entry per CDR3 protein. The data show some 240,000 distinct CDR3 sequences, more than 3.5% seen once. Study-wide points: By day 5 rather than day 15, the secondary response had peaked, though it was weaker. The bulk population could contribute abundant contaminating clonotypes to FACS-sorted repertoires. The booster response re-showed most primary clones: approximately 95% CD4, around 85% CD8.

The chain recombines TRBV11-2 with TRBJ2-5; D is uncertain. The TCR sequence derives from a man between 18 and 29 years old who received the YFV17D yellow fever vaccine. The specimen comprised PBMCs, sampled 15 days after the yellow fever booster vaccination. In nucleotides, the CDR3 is TGTGCCAGCAGCTTAACTCTGATGGAGACCCAGTACTTC. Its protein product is CASSLTLMETQYF.